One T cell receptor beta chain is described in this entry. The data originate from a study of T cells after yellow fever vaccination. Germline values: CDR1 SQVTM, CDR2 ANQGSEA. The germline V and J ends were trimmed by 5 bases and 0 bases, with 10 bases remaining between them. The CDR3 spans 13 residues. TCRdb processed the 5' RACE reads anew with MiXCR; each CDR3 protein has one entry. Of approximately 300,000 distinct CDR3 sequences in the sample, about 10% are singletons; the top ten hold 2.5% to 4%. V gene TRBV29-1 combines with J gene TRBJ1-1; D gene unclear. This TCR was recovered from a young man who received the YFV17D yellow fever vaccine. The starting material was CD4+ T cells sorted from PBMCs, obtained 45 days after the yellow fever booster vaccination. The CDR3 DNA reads TGCAGCGTTAGGCGCGGGCTGAACACTGAAGCTTTCTTT. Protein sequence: CSVRRGLNTEAFF.